The clone carrying this T cell receptor (beta chain) has just one count. Libraries were prepared by immunoSEQ multiplex PCR; TCRdb keeps only in-frame clonotypes and omits some of them. This repertoire shows about 410,000 clones, 89% found once; its top ten account for about 1.6%. Germline V CDR1 and CDR2: SGHRS, YFSETQ. J lost 1 base, V lost 5 bases, and 4 bases had no gene match. The CDR3 spans 16 residues. The data derive from a study of blood T cell repertoires in COVID-19. The sequence was collected from a middle-aged woman with COVID-19, enrolled during active disease. The sample consisted of peripheral blood. The rearrangement links TRBV5-1 to TRBJ1-6; 9 bases fit TRBD1. The CDR3 loop is CASSTGQGSYNSPLHF. Written as DNA, the CDR3 is TGCGCCAGCAGTACGGGACAGGGATCCTATAATTCACCCCTCCACTTT.